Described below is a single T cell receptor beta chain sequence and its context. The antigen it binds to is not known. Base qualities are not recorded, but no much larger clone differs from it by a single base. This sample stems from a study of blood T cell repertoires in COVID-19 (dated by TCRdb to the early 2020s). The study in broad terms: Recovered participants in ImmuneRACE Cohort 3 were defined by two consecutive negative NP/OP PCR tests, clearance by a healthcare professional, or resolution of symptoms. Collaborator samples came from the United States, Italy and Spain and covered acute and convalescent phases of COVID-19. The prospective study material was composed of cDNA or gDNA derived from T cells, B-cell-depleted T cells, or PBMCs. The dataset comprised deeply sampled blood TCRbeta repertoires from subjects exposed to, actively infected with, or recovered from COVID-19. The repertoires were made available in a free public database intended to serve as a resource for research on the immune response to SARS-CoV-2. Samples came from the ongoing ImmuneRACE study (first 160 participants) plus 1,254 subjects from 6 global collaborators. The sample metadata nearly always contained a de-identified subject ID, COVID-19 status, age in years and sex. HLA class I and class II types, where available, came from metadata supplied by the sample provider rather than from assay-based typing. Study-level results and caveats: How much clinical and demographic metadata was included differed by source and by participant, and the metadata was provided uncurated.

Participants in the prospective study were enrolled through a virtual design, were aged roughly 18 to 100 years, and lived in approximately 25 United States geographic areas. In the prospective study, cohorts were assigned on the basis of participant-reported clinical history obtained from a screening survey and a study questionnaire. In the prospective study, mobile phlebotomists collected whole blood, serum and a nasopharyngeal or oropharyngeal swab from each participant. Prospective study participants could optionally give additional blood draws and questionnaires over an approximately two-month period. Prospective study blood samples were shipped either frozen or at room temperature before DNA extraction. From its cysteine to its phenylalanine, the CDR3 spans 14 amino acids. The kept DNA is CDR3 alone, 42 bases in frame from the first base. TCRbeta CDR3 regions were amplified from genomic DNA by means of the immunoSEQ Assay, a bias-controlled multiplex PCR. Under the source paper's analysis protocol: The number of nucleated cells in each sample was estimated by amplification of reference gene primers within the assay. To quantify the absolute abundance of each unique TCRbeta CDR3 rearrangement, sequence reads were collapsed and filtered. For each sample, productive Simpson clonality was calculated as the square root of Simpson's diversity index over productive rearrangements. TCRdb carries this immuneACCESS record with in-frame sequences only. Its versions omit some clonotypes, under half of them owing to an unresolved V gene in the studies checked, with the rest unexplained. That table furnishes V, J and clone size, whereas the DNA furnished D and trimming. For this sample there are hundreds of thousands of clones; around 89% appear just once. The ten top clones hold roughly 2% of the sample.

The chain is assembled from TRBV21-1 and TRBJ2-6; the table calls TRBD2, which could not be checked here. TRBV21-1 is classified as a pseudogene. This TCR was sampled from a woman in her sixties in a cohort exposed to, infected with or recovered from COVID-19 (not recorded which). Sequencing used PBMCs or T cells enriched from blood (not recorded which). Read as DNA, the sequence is TGTGCCAGCAGCAAAATAACTGGGGCCAACGTCCTGACTTTC. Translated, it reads CASSKITGANVLTF.